What follows describes a single T cell receptor beta chain. Its target is unknown. Measured with immunoSEQ multiplex PCR; TCRdb has only the in-frame clones, and not every one. This sample has around 50,000 clones, with approximately 65% found just once. V gave up 0 bases and J gave up 8 bases, with 17 bases separating them. The CDR3 sequence is 16 residues long. Germline values: CDR1 SGHVS, CDR2 FNYEAQ. The sample is drawn from a study of a mutant IDH1 vaccine in newly diagnosed glioma. Time point specified: week 47, end of study. The study gave 300 ug of mutant IDH1 20-mer peptide per vaccine dose, with topical imiquimod.

The chain links TRBV7-6 to TRBJ2-1, with a possible D match to TRBD2 (5 bases). This receptor was obtained from a man in his forties with glioma. Some clones in this sample may be carry-over from other donors' samples. Sequencing used peripheral blood mononuclear cells (PBMCs), obtained from a glioma patient whose treatment included an IDH1 peptide vaccine. This CDR3 is CASSLAGRRGSHEQFF. The DNA for the CDR3 is TGTGCCAGCAGCTTAGCGGGCAGGAGAGGGTCACATGAGCAGTTCTTC.